The 12 T cell receptor beta chains listed next were all sequenced from one sample in a study of shared clonotypes between healthy human individuals (dated by TCRdb to 2018 to 2021). The library relied on the immunoSEQ multiplex PCR assay. TCRdb re-hosts the immuneACCESS table, in-frame sequences only. Its copies lack some clones; in the studies checked, an unresolved V gene accounts for under half of them, and the cause for the rest is not known. The table for this sample lists 950,000 to 1,100,000 clones; approximately 72% of them were counted only once. About 1.5% of the sample goes to the ten largest clones. Sequenced input: memory CD4+ T cells sorted from blood. Read against the paper, the sample's cell subset or site label means: CD45RA-negative fraction. Source of these receptors: a man younger than 30 in good health.

V gene TRBV6-7 combines with J gene TRBJ2-1; D gene uncertain. TRBV6-7 counts as an open reading frame of uncertain function. The CDR3 sequence is 10 residues long. V was clipped by 8 bases and J by 5 bases, with 4 bases between them. The DNA for the CDR3 is TGTGCCAGCTTAAACAATGAGCAGTTCTTC. Encoded protein: CASLNNEQFF.

The sample holds one count of this clone. The genes are TRBV11-2 and TRBJ2-1, with 9 bases matching TRBD2. The V gene end was trimmed by 4 bases and the J gene end by 4 bases; junction bases not matched to a gene: 5. The CDR3 has 15 residues. Per germline, CDR1 SGHAT and CDR2 FQNNGV. CDR3 in DNA: TGTGCCAGCAGCTCCCTAGCGGGGCGTTACAATGAGCAGTTCTTC. Its translation is CASSSLAGRYNEQFF.

The V gene is TRBV18, the J gene TRBJ2-4; 7 bases align to TRBD1. The CDR3 consists of 13 residues. The J segment lost 3 bases and the V segment lost 6 bases, leaving 2 bases of the junction unmatched. The germline V gene encodes CDR1 KGHSH and CDR2 LQKENI. The CDR3 here is CASSGDSKNIQYF. CDR3 bases: TGTGCCAGCTCTGGGGACAGCAAAAACATTCAGTACTTC.

The chain carries TRBV4-3 and TRBJ1-1; D ambiguous. This CDR3 comprises 19 residues. Trimming cost V 0 bases and J 0 bases, with 20 bases left between them. Germline values: CDR1 LGHNA, CDR2 YSLEER. This CDR3 reads CASSQERGLGLGLNTEAFF. The CDR3 DNA reads TGCGCCAGCAGCCAAGAAAGAGGGTTAGGACTTGGGCTGAACACTGAAGCTTTCTTT.

V and J are TRBV6-6 and TRBJ1-1; D ambiguous. Looked up from germline, CDR1 is MNHNY and CDR2 is SVGAGI (reference sequence). V was pared by 3 bases and J by 4 bases, with 15 bases between. The CDR3 loop spans 15 amino acids. The CDR3 bases are TGTGCCAGCAGTTATGATGGGGTGCGGAGCACTGAAGCTTTCTTT. It specifies CASSYDGVRSTEAFF.

The chain links TRBV2 to TRBJ2-7; D gene ambiguous. CDR1 is SNHLY and CDR2 is FYNNEI in the germline V gene. The CDR3 runs 13 residues. Trimming pared 4 bases from V and 2 bases from J, leaving 9 bases between. CDR3 region: CASSAIVAYEQYF. CDR3 bases: TGTGCCAGCAGTGCTATTGTGGCCTACGAGCAGTACTTC.

This clone was recorded a few times. CDR3 DNA sequence: TGTGCCAGCAGTCAGGGACAGGGGCTATTTCAGCCCCAGCATTTT. This sequence encodes CASSQGQGLFQPQHF. The rearrangement links TRBV2 to TRBJ1-5, with 10 bases fitting TRBD1. Germline CDR1 reads SNHLY; CDR2 reads FYNNEI. V dropped 5 bases and J dropped 6; count of bases not matched to a gene: 7. CDR3 size: 15 residues.

This CDR3 reads CASSLAKTSGTSTDTQYF. The CDR3 DNA sequence: TGCGCCAGCAGCTTGGCGAAGACTAGCGGAACTAGCACAGATACGCAGTATTTT. V gene TRBV5-1 combines with J gene TRBJ2-3; the match to TRBD2 covers 9 bases. Germline CDR1 SGHRS, CDR2 YFSETQ. This CDR3 contains 18 residues. V lost 0 bases and J lost 0; bases outside the gene matches: 8.

The V gene is TRBV5-6, the J gene TRBJ2-5; D is undetermined. V lost 4 bases, J lost 5 bases, and 12 bases lay in between. The CDR3 is 13 residues long. CDR1 and CDR2 from the germline V gene are SGHDT and YYEEEE. This CDR3 reads CASSLNFGETQYF. The CDR3, as DNA: TGTGCCAGCAGCCTTAACTTCGGGGAGACCCAGTACTTC.

The rearrangement joins TRBV6-1 to TRBJ1-2; unclear D gene. Germline V gene data show CDR1 as MNHNS and CDR2 as SASEGT. There are 11 residues in the CDR3. V gave up 4 bases and J gave up 4 bases, with 4 bases separating them. The CDR3 region is CASSGAYGYTF. The CDR3 DNA follows: TGTGCCAGCAGTGGAGCCTATGGCTACACCTTC.

The V and J genes are TRBV28 and TRBJ2-3; D perhaps matches TRBD2 (5 bases). Germline V gene sequence: CDR1 MDHEN, CDR2 SYDVKM. The V end was cut by 3 bases, the J end by 2 bases, with 9 bases between. CDR3 length: 14 residues. The CDR3 spells CASSLIANTDTQYF. The CDR3 DNA sequence: TGTGCCAGCAGTTTGATAGCGAACACAGATACGCAGTATTTT.

The V gene is TRBV29-1, the J gene TRBJ1-3; unclear D gene. Per the germline V gene, CDR1 is SQVTM and CDR2 is ANQGSEA. Trimming shortened V by 4 bases and J by 0 bases, and 7 bases separated the two germline ends. The CDR3 consists of 13 residues. The CDR3 is CSVVANSGNTIYF. CDR3 bases: TGCAGCGTTGTGGCTAACTCTGGAAACACCATATATTTT. The variable domain in full, completed from reference TRBV29-1 and TRBJ1-3, reads SAVISQKPSRDICQRGTSLTIQCQVDSQVTMMFWYRQQPGQSLTLIATANQGSEATYESGFVIDKFPISRPNLTFSTLTVSNMSPEDSSIYLCSVVANSGNTIYFGEGSWLTVV.